The 16 T cell receptor beta chains below all came from one sample that was sequenced in a study of identical twins. TCRdb re-derived calls from the 5' RACE reads in MiXCR, one entry per CDR3 protein. The sample lists roughly 230,000 distinct CDR3 sequences, 6.5% to 9.5% occurring once. These data were likewise used in another study, on yellow fever vaccine responses in identical twins.

Sequenced sample: CD8+ T cells sorted from blood. The origin of the receptors is a woman in her late teens or twenties in good health.

The J gene is TRBJ2-5, the V gene TRBV2; 10 nucleotides align to TRBD2. The germline CDR1 and CDR2 sequences are SNHLY and FYNNEI. There are 16 residues in the CDR3. J was trimmed by 5 bases and V by 3 bases; bases with no gene match: 9. This CDR3 is CASSDSLAGVEETQYF. The CDR3 coding sequence is TGTGCCAGCAGTGATTCTCTAGCGGGAGTTGAGGAGACCCAGTACTTC.

This clonotype was observed a handful of times. CDR3 sequence (DNA): TGTGCCAGCAGCTTGGATCACCCTAATGAGCAGTTCTTC. It is translated as CASSLDHPNEQFF. The chain uses TRBV5-6 and TRBJ2-1; no definite D call. V was clipped by 0 bases and J by 7 bases, with 8 bases between them. The CDR3 runs to 13 residues. Germline V gene sequence: CDR1 SGHDT, CDR2 YYEEEE.

This clonotype has just a few counts. V usage is TRBV2 and J usage is TRBJ2-2; 8 bases agree with TRBD1. Trimming cost V 3 bases and J 8 bases; bases outside gene matches: 11. This CDR3 has 16 amino acids. Germline assignment: CDR1 SNHLY and CDR2 FYNNEI. CDR3 nucleotides: TGTGCCAGCAGTGATTTTCTCTCAGGGGGCCGAGGGGAGCTGTTTTTT. As protein: CASSDFLSGGRGELFF.

This rearrangement joins TRBV21-1 to TRBJ1-2; the D segment call TRBD1 is taken from the table without a DNA check. TRBV21-1 is a pseudogene. This CDR3 is 13 amino acids long. CDR3 DNA: TGTGCCAGCAGCAACGACAGGGACTATGGCTACACCTTC. Its translation: CASSNDRDYGYTF.

The rearrangement uses TRBV6-5 and TRBJ2-3; TRBD2 agrees at 9 bases. The CDR3 is 15 amino acids. V lost 2 bases to trimming and J lost 6 bases; unmatched junction nucleotides: 6. Per the germline V gene, CDR1 is MNHEY and CDR2 is SVGAGI. Here the CDR3 reads CASSYAGGGMDTQYF. The CDR3, as DNA: TGTGCCAGCAGTTACGCGGGAGGGGGTATGGATACGCAGTATTTT.

With regard to this clonotype: A read error may be the cause here, since a much bigger clone is one base away. The chain's CDR3 is CASSRSDRGSAEQYF. For the CDR3, the DNA is TGCGCCAGTTCCCGCTCGGATAGGGGGAGTGCCGAGCAGTACTTC. The rearrangement links TRBV4-1 to TRBJ2-7; perhaps TRBD1 as D (6 bases). The CDR3 has 15 amino acids. V dropped 9 bases and J dropped 6 bases, with 24 bases sitting between them. The V gene's germline CDR1 is MGHRA and CDR2 YSYEKL.

DNA for the CDR3: TGCGCCAGCAGCGAAACCGGGACCCCGGTCCGCGAGCAGTACTTC. Translation gives CASSETGTPVREQYF. The rearrangement links TRBV5-1 to TRBJ2-7; D might be TRBD1 or TRBD2, each matching 5 bases. Deletions cut 4 bases from V and 6 bases from J, with 20 bases between. Per the germline V gene, CDR1 is SGHRS and CDR2 is YFSETQ. The CDR3 consists of 15 residues. Variable domain in full (rest from reference TRBV5-1 and TRBJ2-7): KAGVTQTPRYLIKTRGQQVTLSCSPISGHRSVSWYQQTPGQGLQFLFEYFSETQRNKGNFPGRFSGRQFSNSRSEMNVSTLELGDSALYLCASSETGTPVREQYFGPGTRLTVT.

Only a few counts were recorded for this clonotype. This chain uses TRBV30 with TRBJ1-1, with D tentatively TRBD1 (5 bases). CDR3 length equals 12 residues. V dropped 2 bases and J dropped 8 bases, with 12 bases sitting between them. Germline CDR1 is GTSNPN and CDR2 is SVGIG (reference sequence). CDR3 bases: TGTGCCTGGAGTAACAACAGGCTCGAAGCTTTCTTT. As protein: CAWSNNRLEAFF.

The V call is TRBV20-1, the J call TRBJ2-5; 8 bases fit TRBD1. The length of the CDR3 is 15 residues. Losses at the gene ends were 4 bases for V and 6 bases for J; bases not matched to a gene: 13. Germline-derived CDR1 and CDR2 are DFQATT and SNEGSKA (reference sequence). DNA of the CDR3: TGCAGTGCTAATATCCCGGGACAGGAAAAACAGACCCAGTACTTC. This gives the protein CSANIPGQEKQTQYF.

The genes are TRBV6-1 and TRBJ2-1; the match to TRBD2 covers 10 bases. The CDR3 loop spans 17 amino acids. After removal of 5 bases from V and 7 bases from J, the junction contained 14 bases not matched to a gene. Germline CDR1 reads MNHNS; CDR2 reads SASEGT. CDR3 bases: TGTGCCAGCAGTCCCCTATACGAGCGGGGGGGGGAAAATGAGCAGTTCTTC. It specifies CASSPLYERGGENEQFF.

The J gene is TRBJ2-7, the V gene TRBV20-1, with 7 bases identical to TRBD1. V lost 1 base to trimming and J lost 5 bases; unmatched junction nucleotides: 8. CDR1 and CDR2 (germline): DFQATT, SNEGSKA (reference sequence). The CDR3 spans 14 residues. In DNA, the CDR3 is TGCAGTGCTAGAGTAGTACAGGGGATTAACGAGCAGTACTTC. This encodes CSARVVQGINEQYF.

In its sample, this clonotype was seen many times. The CDR3 loop reads CASSAGQGLFEQYF. In DNA form, the CDR3 reads TGTGCCAGCAGTGCGGGACAGGGGCTATTCGAGCAGTACTTC. The V gene is TRBV27, the J gene TRBJ2-7; 10 bases agree with TRBD1. J was trimmed by 6 bases and V by 5 bases; bases with no gene match: 7. From germline, CDR1 is MNHEY and CDR2 SMNVEV (reference sequence). The CDR3 is made up of 14 amino acids.

The chain uses TRBV29-1 and TRBJ2-7; a possible D gene is TRBD1 (5 bases). Looked up from germline, CDR1 is SQVTM and CDR2 is ANQGSEA. Deletions cut 6 bases from V and 2 bases from J, with 20 bases between. This CDR3 has 15 residues. CDR3 protein: CSVAVTQGFPYEQYF. Here the CDR3 DNA reads TGCAGCGTCGCCGTTACCCAGGGCTTCCCCTACGAGCAGTACTTC.

The genes are TRBV6-1 and TRBJ2-1; tentatively, D is TRBD1 or TRBD2 (5 bases each). With 8 bases removed from V and 8 bases from J, the gap between germline ends came to 16 bases. Germline V gene data show CDR1 as MNHNS and CDR2 as SASEGT. This CDR3 is 13 amino acids long. CDR3 loop: CASQTRGGDEQFF. DNA for the CDR3: TGTGCCAGCCAGACCCGGGGCGGTGATGAGCAGTTCTTC.

The rearrangement joins TRBV7-9 to TRBJ2-5, with a tentative D call TRBD1 (5 bases). CDR1 is SEHNR and CDR2 is FQNEAQ in the germline V gene (reference sequence). The ends were cut back, 7 bases at V and 4 bases at J, with 13 bases in the middle. This CDR3 spans 13 amino acids. The CDR3 nucleotides read TGTGCCAGCACCAGGGTGGAAGGAGAGACCCAGTACTTC. Protein product: CASTRVEGETQYF.

Concerning this clonotype: Germline is not matched at one junction end, which may reflect a read error. The chain employs TRBV5-6 and TRBJ2-5; 9 bases are a match to TRBD1. The CDR3 covers 11 residues. Germline CDR1 reads SGHDT; CDR2 reads YYEEEE. CDR3 DNA: TGTGCCAGCAGCGGATCCGGGACAGGGACCTTC. Its protein product is CASSGSGTGTF.